Shown below are 16 T cell receptor beta chains from a single sample sequenced in a study of blood T cells in healthy people across ages. PCR was performed a second time for about 7 to 12 cycles using a sample-barcoded 5' primer and a J-beta primer mix. A single record per CDR3 protein comes from TCRdb applying MiXCR to the 5' RACE reads. This sample yields 550,000 to 750,000 distinct CDR3 sequences, of which around a fifth are seen a single time; approximately 3.7% belongs to the top ten. Sequencing input: blood. The receptors derive from a man aged 65-85 years in good health.

The chain employs TRBV6-1 and TRBJ2-1, with a tentative D call TRBD2 (6 bases). The CDR3 contains 16 residues. Germline V gene lookup returns CDR1 MNHNS and CDR2 SASEGT. Deletions cut 7 bases from V and 6 bases from J, with 22 bases between. Written as DNA, the CDR3 is TGTGCCAGCATTGGCCCCGATTTATCCGGGGGCAATGAGCAGTTCTTC. Translated, it gives CASIGPDLSGGNEQFF.

This clonotype showed up just a few times. The gene calls are TRBV10-3 and TRBJ2-5; TRBD2 aligns across 13 bases. Germline lookup yields CDR1 ENHRY and CDR2 SYGVKD. The CDR3 runs to 15 residues. V shed 5 bases and J 4 bases; nucleotides not matched to a gene: 4. In DNA form, the CDR3 reads TGTGCCATCAGTCGGACTAGCGGGAGCGGAGAGACCCAGTACTTC. Protein: CAISRTSGSGETQYF.

There are a few counts of this clonotype. The chain uses TRBV15 and TRBJ2-7, with no clear D. Germline loops: CDR1 LNHNV, CDR2 YYDKDF (reference sequence). This CDR3 has 15 residues. Trimming pared 0 bases from V and 0 bases from J, leaving 9 bases between. Here the CDR3 DNA reads TGTGCCACCAGCAGAGAGGATCAAGTCTCCTACGAGCAGTACTTC. Translated, it gives CATSREDQVSYEQYF.

This clonotype was detected a few times. V gene TRBV6-2 or TRBV6-3 combines with J gene TRBJ1-5, with 10 bases lining up with TRBD1. Germline CDR1 MNHEY, CDR2 SVGEGT. The length of the CDR3 is 16 residues. With V trimmed by 3 bases and J by 3 bases, 5 bases remained unmatched. The CDR3 sequence is CASSYGTGVSNQPQHF. Here the CDR3 DNA reads TGTGCCAGCAGTTATGGGACAGGGGTTTCCAATCAGCCCCAGCATTTT.

The chain joins TRBV6-2 or TRBV6-3 to TRBJ2-1; D assignment may be TRBD1 or TRBD2 (5 bases each). The J call is in doubt because the DNA end fits TRBJ2-7 better. CDR3 length: 14 amino acids. The germline V gene has CDR1 MNHEY and CDR2 SVGEGT. In DNA form, the CDR3 reads TGTGCCAGCAATCAATGGGGGACCTTCTACGAGCAGTACTTC. It specifies CASNQWGTFYEQYF.

V and J are TRBV20-1 and TRBJ2-2, with 9 nucleotides matching TRBD2. Germline V CDR1 and CDR2: DFQATT, SNEGSKA (reference sequence). The CDR3 is 15 amino acids. With 1 base clipped from V and 1 base from J, the junction kept 1 base outside the gene matches. The CDR3: CSARGTSVNTGELFF. DNA of the CDR3: TGCAGTGCTAGAGGGACTAGCGTGAACACCGGGGAGCTGTTTTTT.

The V gene is TRBV12-3 or TRBV12-4, the J gene TRBJ1-1; D not resolved. The V gene lost 6 bases and the J gene lost 12 bases, with 20 bases spanning the gap. The CDR3 has 13 amino acids. Written as DNA, the CDR3 is TGTGCCAGCAGGCCAGGACGCCGTTCTAGCCCTTTCTTT. It codes for CASRPGRRSSPFF.

This clonotype has only a few counts. CDR3 DNA sequence: TGTGCCAGCAGCACCAATGCGGGATATGGGCAGTACTTC. Protein sequence: CASSTNAGYGQYF. This sequence joins TRBV28 and TRBJ2-7, with a possible D match to TRBD2 (6 bases). The CDR3 totals 13 residues. Germline CDR1 MDHEN, CDR2 SYDVKM. V was clipped by 6 bases and J by 9 bases, with 18 bases between them.

This clonotype was detected a few times. The rearrangement links TRBV27 to TRBJ2-3; D may be TRBD1 (6 bases). V lost 0 bases to trimming and J lost 2 bases, with 9 bases between them. The CDR3 spans 15 residues. The germline V gene encodes CDR1 MNHEY and CDR2 SMNVEV (reference sequence). CDR3 in DNA: TGTGCCAGCAGTTTATCGACAGGCCACACAGATACGCAGTATTTT. This codes for CASSLSTGHTDTQYF.

This clonotype was counted between two and nine times. V and J are TRBV7-6 and TRBJ2-1; 11 bases map to TRBD2. V trimming: 5 bases; J trimming: 0 bases; junction bases outside the gene matches: 12. The CDR3 is made up of 19 amino acids. Germline V CDR1 and CDR2: SGHVS, FNYEAQ. The CDR3 spells CASSPLGSSGRSSYNEQFF. As DNA, the CDR3 is TGTGCCAGCAGCCCGCTCGGGTCTAGCGGGAGGAGCTCCTACAATGAGCAGTTCTTC.

The table lists this clonotype with a few counts. The chain employs TRBV3-1 and TRBJ1-2, with D hard to call. The CDR3 loop spans 15 amino acids. CDR1 and CDR2 (germline): LGHDT, YNNKEL (reference sequence). Trimming left V 1 base short and J 4 bases short, with 13 bases between. The chain's CDR3 is CASSQGTAAIYGYTF. The CDR3 DNA reads TGTGCCAGCAGCCAAGGTACTGCGGCGATCTATGGCTACACCTTC.

The V call is TRBV7-2, the J call TRBJ2-4; 11 bases fit TRBD2. With 6 bases clipped from V and 5 bases from J, the junction kept 3 bases outside the gene matches. The CDR3 has 14 amino acids. Germline CDR1 is SGHTA and CDR2 is FQGNSA. This CDR3 reads CASSTSGRENIQYF. The DNA for the CDR3 is TGTGCCAGCAGTACTAGCGGGAGAGAAAACATTCAGTACTTC.

On this clonotype: This clone may be a read error of a much larger clone one base away. The rearrangement uses TRBV4-2 and TRBJ2-3, with 8 bases identical to TRBD2. V gave up 3 bases and J gave up 1 base; unmatched junction bases: 3. Germline V gives CDR1 LGHNA, CDR2 YNFKEQ. The CDR3 extends over 15 amino acids. The DNA for the CDR3 is TGTGCCAGCAGCCACCTGACTAGCGGCACAGATACGCAGTATTTT. This gives the protein CASSHLTSGTDTQYF.

V is TRBV28 and J is TRBJ1-3, with 8 bases identical to TRBD1. The CDR3 length is 15 residues. With V trimmed by 1 base and J by 8 bases, 7 bases remained unmatched. In germline, CDR1 is MDHEN, CDR2 SYDVKM. The DNA for the CDR3 is TGTGCCAGCAGTTTATTCGGCCAGGGGGCCTACACCATATATTTT. This encodes CASSLFGQGAYTIYF.

In its sample, this clonotype was seen a few times. The genes are TRBV28 and TRBJ1-5, with D possibly being TRBD1 (6 bases). V was trimmed by 5 bases and J by 7 bases, leaving 15 bases between them. The CDR3 loop spans 14 amino acids. The germline V gene has CDR1 MDHEN and CDR2 SYDVKM. The CDR3 DNA reads TGTGCCAGCAGTCGATCAGGGGAAGGACAGCCCCAGCATTTT. Translation gives CASSRSGEGQPQHF.

In this sample, this clonotype turned up a few times. This chain joins TRBV9 and TRBJ2-7; D might be TRBD1 (6 bases). Germline lookup yields CDR1 SGDLS and CDR2 YYNGEE. Trimming pared 0 bases from V and 4 bases from J, leaving 14 bases between. CDR3 length: 15 amino acids. The CDR3 region has the DNA TGTGCCAGCAGCGTAGGGCCAGGGGAAAGGTACGAGCAGTACTTC. It yields the protein CASSVGPGERYEQYF.